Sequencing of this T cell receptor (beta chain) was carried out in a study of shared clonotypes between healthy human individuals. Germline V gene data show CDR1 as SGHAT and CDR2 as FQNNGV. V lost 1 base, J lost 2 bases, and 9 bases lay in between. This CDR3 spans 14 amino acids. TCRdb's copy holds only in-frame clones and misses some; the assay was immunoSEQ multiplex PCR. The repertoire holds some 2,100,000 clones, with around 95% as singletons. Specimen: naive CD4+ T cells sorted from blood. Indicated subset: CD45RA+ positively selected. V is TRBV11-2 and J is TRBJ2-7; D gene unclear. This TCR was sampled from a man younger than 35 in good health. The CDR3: CASSLGLETYEQYF. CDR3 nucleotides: TGTGCCAGCAGCTTAGGATTGGAAACCTACGAGCAGTACTTC.